This TCR beta chain is from a study of siplizumab effects on memory and regulatory T cells. Measured with immunoSEQ multiplex PCR; TCRdb has only the in-frame clones, and not every one. The table has 80,000 to 130,000 clones, approximately 90% seen once. The TCR sequence derives from a human donor in good health. Sequenced: Tregs sorted from blood.

Here the CDR3 DNA reads TGTGCCAGCAGCCCCGGGACAGGGGCCCCCCGATGGTCCTACGAGCAGTACTTC. Amino acids: CASSPGTGAPRWSYEQYF. The chain uses TRBV14 and TRBJ2-7, with 10 positions matching TRBD1. The CDR3 spans 18 residues. Germline lookup yields CDR1 SGHDN and CDR2 FVKESK. The V and J ends lost 4 bases and 1 base, in that order; junction bases with no gene match: 13.